This T cell receptor (beta chain) appears in the sequencing data of a study of cytomegalovirus exposure and HLA in healthy donors. Study-wide points: Rare TCR sequences dominated, though some public TCRs recurred in many donors.

The germline V gene has CDR1 MGHRA and CDR2 YSYEKL. There are 19 residues in the CDR3. Trimming removed 3 bases from V and 1 base from J, with 21 bases in between. PCR employed 60 Vbeta and 13 Jbeta primers. Using immunoSEQ multiplex PCR, the repertoire was profiled, and TCRdb retains in-frame clones only, with some absent. The sample has roughly 200,000 clones, roughly 78% seen once. Comments on this clone: What it binds is unknown.

This chain uses TRBV4-1 with TRBJ2-2, with D possibly being TRBD1 (5 bases). The source is a woman aged 25 to 45 in good health and CMV-seropositive. What was sequenced was PBMCs. CDR3 in DNA: TGCGCCAGCAGCCAGCCCATAGAACAGGCCAGAGGGAACACCGGGGAGCTGTTTTTT. Translation gives CASSQPIEQARGNTGELFF.